The rows below give T cell receptor beta chains drawn from one sample of a study of shared clonotypes between healthy human individuals. Clones were sequenced by immunoSEQ multiplex PCR, and TCRdb holds only the in-frame ones, with some missing. In the table there are about 2.3 million clones, around 93% of which are singletons. Sequencing input: naive CD4+ T cells from PBMCs. The receptors come from a man aged 18-30 years in good health. Some clones in this sample may be carry-over from other donors' samples. The CDR3 runs from the conserved cysteine through the conserved F or W. D genes are given only for firm matches. Not every row has a clone size; where given, it reads once, few, many or a size class.

CDR3aa,CDR3nt,j_gene,v_gene,abundance,d_gene
CASSFQLGSTVEAFF,TGTGCCAGCAGCTTCCAATTGGGGTCGACAGTTGAAGCTTTCTTT,TRBJ1-1,TRBV5-5,NA,NA
CASSQKLAALGDEQFF,TGCGCCAGCAGCCAAAAACTAGCGGCGCTTGGAGATGAGCAGTTCTTC,TRBJ2-1,TRBV4-1,once,TRBD2
CASSPGQGRRGGYTF,TGTGCCAGCAGTCCCGGACAGGGGAGGAGGGGTGGCTACACCTTC,TRBJ1-2,TRBV6-5,NA,TRBD1
CASSEYRQGSRGYTF,TGTGCCAGCAGTGAATATAGGCAGGGTTCTCGTGGCTACACCTTC,TRBJ1-2,TRBV25-1,NA,NA
CAISEGALPSSRSGNTIYF,TGTGCCATCAGTGAGGGAGCCCTTCCTTCTAGTCGCTCTGGAAACACCATATATTTT,TRBJ1-3,TRBV10-3,NA,NA
CASSYRGAGPVEQYF,TGTGCCAGCAGTTACCGCGGGGCAGGGCCAGTCGAGCAGTACTTC,TRBJ2-7,TRBV6-5,NA,NA
CASSRTSGSDGATDTQYF,TGCGCCAGCAGCAGAACTAGCGGGAGCGATGGGGCGACAGATACGCAGTATTTT,TRBJ2-3,TRBV5-1,NA,TRBD2
CASKTGGWEQYF,TGTGCCAGCAAAACCGGGGGATGGGAGCAGTACTTC,TRBJ2-7,TRBV6-6,NA,NA
CASSLGGRGGTDTQYF,TGTGCCAGCAGCTTAGGGGGGCGCGGCGGCACAGATACGCAGTATTTT,TRBJ2-3,TRBV7-2,NA,NA
CASSVAGSGPQYF,TGTGCCAGCAGCGTAGCGGGTAGCGGACCGCAGTATTTT,TRBJ2-3,TRBV9,NA,NA
CASSVGRSSGNTIYF,TGTGCCAGTAGTGTTGGACGGAGCTCTGGAAACACCATATATTTT,TRBJ1-3,TRBV19,NA,NA
CASSAGGPSNTEAFF,TGTGCCAGCAGTGCCGGGGGACCTTCAAACACTGAAGCTTTCTTT,TRBJ1-1,TRBV25-1,NA,NA
CSVLGNSGANVLTF,TGCAGCGTTCTAGGAAACTCTGGGGCCAACGTCCTGACTTTC,TRBJ2-6,TRBV29-1,NA,NA
CASSEVRRRSNQPQHF,TGTGCCAGCAGTGAGGTTCGGCGCAGAAGCAATCAGCCCCAGCATTTT,TRBJ1-5,TRBV6-1,NA,NA
CASQRGGEEKLFF,TGTGCCAGTCAGAGGGGTGGGGAGGAAAAACTGTTTTTT,TRBJ1-4,TRBV28,NA,NA
CASSVGSLSTDTQYF,TGTGCCAGCAGTGTCGGGTCACTTAGCACAGATACGCAGTATTTT,TRBJ2-3,TRBV2,NA,NA
CASSLTAASTEAFF,TGTGCCAGCAGTTTAACGGCGGCTTCCACTGAAGCTTTCTTT,TRBJ1-1,TRBV28,NA,NA
CASSLRALRVQYF,TGTGCCAGCAGTTTACGGGCCCTACGTGTGCAGTACTTC,TRBJ2-7,TRBV28,NA,NA
CASSERDSFSGANVLTF,TGTGCCAGCAGCGAAAGGGACAGCTTCTCTGGGGCCAACGTCCTGACTTTC,TRBJ2-6,TRBV5-4,once,TRBD1
CASSLYIAQETQYF,TGCGCCAGCAGCTTGTACATCGCCCAAGAGACCCAGTACTTC,TRBJ2-5,TRBV5-1,NA,NA
CASSYDPTSGTYEQYF,TGCGCCAGCAGTTACGACCCAACTAGCGGAACCTACGAGCAGTACTTC,TRBJ2-7,TRBV5-1,NA,TRBD2
CASTGTANTGELFF,TGCGCCAGCACTGGGACAGCGAACACCGGGGAGCTGTTTTTT,TRBJ2-2,TRBV5-1,NA,TRBD1
CASSRGVGYGYTF,TGTGCCAGCAGTCGGGGCGTCGGCTATGGCTACACCTTC,TRBJ1-2,TRBV27,NA,NA
CASREGGWSYEQYF,TGTGCCAGCAGGGAAGGGGGGTGGTCCTACGAGCAGTACTTC,TRBJ2-7,TRBV6-1,NA,NA
CASSLWGQGETQYF,TGTGCCAGCAGTTTATGGGGACAGGGGGAGACCCAGTACTTC,TRBJ2-5,TRBV28,NA,TRBD1
CASRWGTEAFF,TGTGCCAGCAGGTGGGGAACTGAAGCTTTCTTT,TRBJ1-1,TRBV28,few,NA
CAISRDLLRNTEAFF,TGTGCCATCAGTAGGGACCTCCTGAGGAACACTGAAGCTTTCTTT,TRBJ1-1,TRBV10-3,NA,NA
CASSHRDTYNEQFF,TGTGCCAGCAGTCACCGGGACACCTACAATGAGCAGTTCTTC,TRBJ2-1,TRBV6-6,NA,NA
CASSRTSATYGDTQYF,TGCGCCAGCAGCCGGACTAGCGCTACCTATGGGGATACGCAGTATTTT,TRBJ2-3,TRBV4-1,NA,TRBD2
CAWSVPKGVGTDTQYF,TGTGCCTGGAGTGTACCAAAGGGAGTTGGCACAGATACGCAGTATTTT,TRBJ2-3,TRBV30,few,NA
CSVEGGGEKLFF,TGCAGCGTTGAAGGGGGCGGAGAAAAACTGTTTTTT,TRBJ1-4,TRBV29-1,NA,NA
CASGGAGSTGNVSGNTIYF,TGTGCCAGCGGAGGGGCGGGGTCAACAGGGAATGTCTCTGGAAACACCATATATTTT,TRBJ1-3,TRBV11-2,NA,NA
CASSLDGTSGRYNEQFF,TGTGCCAGCAGCTTAGACGGGACTAGCGGGAGGTACAATGAGCAGTTCTTC,TRBJ2-1,TRBV7-8,NA,TRBD2
CASSPGGGGLAGTREQFF,TGTGCCAGCTCACCAGGCGGGGGAGGACTAGCGGGGACGAGGGAGCAGTTCTTC,TRBJ2-1,TRBV18,NA,TRBD2
CASSDRLAGGHWNEQFF,TGTGCCAGCAGCGATCGACTAGCGGGAGGTCACTGGAATGAGCAGTTCTTC,TRBJ2-1,TRBV9,NA,TRBD2
CASSERRVPGNTIYF,TGTGCCAGCAGTGAGAGGAGGGTCCCTGGAAACACCATATATTTT,TRBJ1-3,TRBV2,NA,NA
CASSLVAGVAYNEQFF,TGTGCCAGCAGCTTAGTAGCGGGAGTCGCCTACAATGAGCAGTTCTTC,TRBJ2-1,TRBV7-8,NA,TRBD2
CASKQGDSYEQYF,TGTGCCAGCAAACAGGGGGACTCCTACGAGCAGTACTTC,TRBJ2-7,TRBV5-4,NA,TRBD1
CASSSGPQETQYF,TGCGCCAGCAGCTCGGGACCACAAGAGACCCAGTACTTC,TRBJ2-5,TRBV5-1,NA,NA
CASSAGLEDRGLDGYTF,TGTGCCAGCAGCGCAGGGCTAGAGGACAGGGGGCTGGATGGCTACACCTTC,TRBJ1-2,TRBV7-6,NA,TRBD1
CASRRTSGTGASGYTF,TGTGCCAGCAGGAGAACTTCCGGGACAGGGGCCAGTGGCTACACCTTC,TRBJ1-2,TRBV2,NA,TRBD1